One and the same sample provided the 25 T cell receptor beta chains below, sequenced in a study of a mutant IDH1 vaccine in newly diagnosed glioma. Time point denoted: week 11, during vaccination. Each dose of the vaccine consisted of 300 ug of mutant IDH1 20-mer peptide, with topical imiquimod. Sequencing was performed with immunoSEQ multiplex PCR; in TCRdb, only in-frame clones are kept and a portion is missing. The table includes some 120,000 clones, about four fifths detected once. These receptors lack a known antigen. Source: PBMCs, taken from a glioma patient whose treatment included an IDH1 peptide vaccine. Receptor source: a man aged 40-49 years with glioma.

V gene TRBV5-4 combines with J gene TRBJ2-1, with 9 bases identical to TRBD1. Per the germline V gene, CDR1 is SGHNT and CDR2 is YYREEE (reference sequence). V dropped 0 bases and J dropped 10; count of bases not matched to a gene: 11. The CDR3 runs to 16 residues. The CDR3 DNA follows: TGTGCCAGCAGCTTGGGGACAGGGGACAGCGGGCGAGAGCAGTTCTTC. The encoded protein is CASSLGTGDSGREQFF. The entire variable domain, with the rest obtained from reference TRBV5-4 and TRBJ2-1, is as follows: ETGVTQSPTHLIKTRGQQVTLRCSSQSGHNTVSWYQQALGQGPQFIFQYYREEENGRGNFPPRFSGLQFPNYSSELNVNALELDDSALYLCASSLGTGDSGREQFFGPGTRLTVL.

The V and J genes are TRBV11-1 and TRBJ2-7; D is unclear. V shed 4 bases and J shed 7 bases, with 11 bases lying between them. The CDR3 covers 12 residues. CDR1 and CDR2 from the germline V gene are SGHAT and FQDESV (reference sequence). The CDR3 sequence is CASSSPPGEQYF. The DNA of the CDR3 is TGTGCCAGCAGCTCACCACCTGGGGAGCAGTACTTC.

This clone was observed once. The V and J genes are TRBV28 and TRBJ1-1; 8 bases map to TRBD1. Germline CDR1 and CDR2: MDHEN and SYDVKM. V trimming: 2 bases; J trimming: 4 bases; junction bases outside the gene matches: 3. There are 14 residues in the CDR3. The CDR3 nucleotides are TGTGCCAGCAGTTTACCCGGGACAGGCACTGAAGCTTTCTTT. Residues: CASSLPGTGTEAFF.

The chain couples TRBV27 to TRBJ1-1; 7 bases align to TRBD1. CDR3 length equals 16 residues. V lost 0 bases to trimming and J lost 5 bases; unmatched junction nucleotides: 9. Germline-derived CDR1 and CDR2 are MNHEY and SMNVEV (reference sequence). For the CDR3, the DNA is TGTGCCAGCAGTTTATCGTGGAGGGGGCGAGGGACTGAAGCTTTCTTT. Amino acids: CASSLSWRGRGTEAFF.

This rearrangement joins TRBV6-1 to TRBJ1-1; a possible D gene is TRBD1 (5 bases). Germline V gene sequence: CDR1 MNHNS, CDR2 SASEGT. The CDR3 runs 14 residues. V was cut by 7 bases and J by 1 base, with 13 bases left in between. CDR3 protein: CASIPGGWNTEAFF. The DNA of the CDR3 is TGTGCCAGCATCCCCGGGGGGTGGAACACTGAAGCTTTCTTT.

The genes are TRBV9 and TRBJ2-1; no clear D gene. Trimming removed 5 bases at V and 6 bases at J, with 12 bases between. The CDR3 is 13 residues long. Per germline, CDR1 SGDLS and CDR2 YYNGEE. CDR3 sequence: CASSIGLRNEQFF. The CDR3 DNA reads TGTGCCAGCAGTATAGGGCTCCGCAATGAGCAGTTCTTC.

This clone was detected once. This chain joins TRBV6-5 and TRBJ2-5; D may be TRBD2 (5 bases). Trimming cost V 6 bases and J 5 bases, with 10 bases left between them. The CDR3 is 12 residues long. Germline V lookup: CDR1 MNHEY, CDR2 SVGAGI. In DNA form, the CDR3 reads TGTGCCAGCAGCGAGGGCAGGGAGACCCAGTACTTC. It yields the protein CASSEGRETQYF.

The CDR3 loop reads CASSGQGNCSYTF. Here the CDR3 DNA reads TGTGCCAGCAGTGGACAGGGGAACTGTAGCTACACCTTC. The rearrangement joins TRBV2 to TRBJ1-2; 8 bases match TRBD1. This CDR3 spans 13 amino acids. J gave up 9 bases and V 4 bases, and 7 bases lay outside the gene matches. Germline loops: CDR1 SNHLY, CDR2 FYNNEI.

V is TRBV29-1 and J is TRBJ2-1, with D maybe TRBD2 (6 bases). Trimming took 4 bases from V and 0 from J, leaving 13 bases between them. Germline assignment: CDR1 SQVTM and CDR2 ANQGSEA. The CDR3 sequence is 15 residues long. The CDR3 DNA follows: TGCAGCGTTGGGGGTGGCGGGGTCTCCTACAATGAGCAGTTCTTC. Amino acid sequence: CSVGGGGVSYNEQFF.

The chain carries TRBV7-9 and TRBJ1-2; no clear D. The CDR3 sequence is 15 residues long. V dropped 5 bases and J dropped 6 bases, with 19 bases sitting between them. CDR1 and CDR2 from the germline V gene are SEHNR and FQNEAQ (reference sequence). The CDR3 sequence is CASSPESRSPNGYTF. DNA of the CDR3: TGTGCCAGCAGCCCGGAGAGTCGGTCGCCAAATGGCTACACCTTC.

This clone was seen just once. V gene TRBV5-4 combines with J gene TRBJ1-6; D is uncertain. The V end was cut by 0 bases, the J end by 0 bases, with 10 bases between. The CDR3 totals 17 residues. Germline V gene sequence: CDR1 SGHNT, CDR2 YYREEE (reference sequence). Written as DNA, the CDR3 is TGTGCCAGCAGCTTGGTTCCGGAGAGCTCCTATAATTCACCCCTCCACTTT. This codes for CASSLVPESSYNSPLHF.

This chain joins TRBV23-1 and TRBJ2-2; 10 nucleotides match TRBD1. TRBV23-1 is filed as an ORF, its function uncertain. CDR3 length equals 16 residues. Losses at the gene ends were 4 bases for V and 7 bases for J; bases not matched to a gene: 9. The CDR3, as DNA: TGCGCCAGCAGTCCCCCTCGACAGGGGGCGAACGGGGAGCTGTTTTTT. It is translated as CASSPPRQGANGELFF.

The chain recombines TRBV11-2 with TRBJ2-7, with D unclear. V lost 1 base to trimming and J lost 2 bases, with 12 bases between them. Germline values: CDR1 SGHAT, CDR2 FQNNGV. This CDR3 is built from 15 residues. CDR3 in amino acids: CASSLAAAGTYEQYF. The CDR3 DNA reads as TGTGCCAGCAGCTTAGCAGCTGCAGGCACCTACGAGCAGTACTTC.

The CDR3 DNA sequence: TGTGCCAGCAGCTTAGAGGCAGGGATTCCCTACGAGCAGTACTTC. Protein product: CASSLEAGIPYEQYF. The rearrangement links TRBV7-2 to TRBJ2-7; D might be TRBD1 (5 bases). Trimming stripped 1 base from V and 2 bases from J, with 12 bases between. Germline-derived CDR1 and CDR2 are SGHTA and FQGNSA. The CDR3 runs to 15 residues.

In this sample, this clone turned up a few times. In DNA, the CDR3 is TGCAGCGTTGAAGATGGCCTAGCCAAAAACATTCAGTACTTC. Its translation is CSVEDGLAKNIQYF. This chain connects TRBV29-1 to TRBJ2-4; D gene unclear. Trimming pared 0 bases from V and 0 bases from J, leaving 6 bases between. From germline, CDR1 is SQVTM and CDR2 ANQGSEA. The CDR3 loop spans 14 amino acids. Drawing the rest from reference TRBV29-1 and TRBJ2-4, the complete variable domain is SAVISQKPSRDICQRGTSLTIQCQVDSQVTMMFWYRQQPGQSLTLIATANQGSEATYESGFVIDKFPISRPNLTFSTLTVSNMSPEDSSIYLCSVEDGLAKNIQYFGAGTRLSVL.

The chain is built from TRBV9 and TRBJ2-7; the D is unclear. The length of the CDR3 is 15 residues. Trimming took 0 bases from V and 5 from J, leaving 15 bases between them. Germline V gene sequence: CDR1 SGDLS, CDR2 YYNGEE. Here the CDR3 DNA reads TGTGCCAGCAGCGTAGCTGGGATCCCAAACGACGAGCAGTACTTC. Its translation: CASSVAGIPNDEQYF.

The chain has TRBV5-1 and TRBJ1-1; D remains unclear. The CDR3 consists of 15 residues. Germline assignment: CDR1 SGHRS and CDR2 YFSETQ. Trimming shortened V by 3 bases and J by 5 bases, and 17 bases separated the two germline ends. This CDR3 is CASSSLPPPNTEAFF. The CDR3 region has the DNA TGCGCCAGCAGCTCCTTACCGCCACCTAATACTGAAGCTTTCTTT.

The J gene is TRBJ2-1, the V gene TRBV14; D could derive from TRBD1 or TRBD2 (5 bases each). V lost 1 base and J lost 4, with 23 bases in between. The CDR3 consists of 19 residues. Germline CDR1 SGHDN, CDR2 FVKESK. This CDR3 is CASSQVISAGTLLYNEQFF. The CDR3 DNA reads TGTGCCAGCAGCCAAGTCATTAGTGCCGGGACCCTCCTTTACAATGAGCAGTTCTTC.

V usage is TRBV28 and J usage is TRBJ2-3; possibly TRBD2 for D (6 bases). The ends were cut back, 6 bases at V and 5 bases at J, with 18 bases in the middle. Germline V gives CDR1 MDHEN, CDR2 SYDVKM. This CDR3 comprises 15 residues. The chain's CDR3 is CASSSLGTRKDTQYF. In DNA form, the CDR3 reads TGTGCCAGCAGCTCCCTGGGGACTCGAAAAGATACGCAGTATTTT.

The rearrangement links TRBV11-3 to TRBJ2-1, with TRBD1 matching 7 bases. The CDR3 covers 16 residues. The junction had 11 bases not matched to a gene; V was cut back by 1 base and J by 8 bases. Germline V gene sequence: CDR1 SGHNT, CDR2 YENEEA. The CDR3 nucleotides are TGTGCCAGCAGCTTAGGTCCGGGACAGCCTTTGGATGAGCAGTTCTTC. Its protein is CASSLGPGQPLDEQFF.

This clone was recorded a few times. The J gene is TRBJ2-1, the V gene TRBV27; a weak D match, TRBD2 (6 bases). With 3 bases removed from V and 7 bases from J, the gap between germline ends came to 13 bases. The length of the CDR3 is 14 residues. Germline assignment: CDR1 MNHEY and CDR2 SMNVEV (reference sequence). The CDR3 nucleotides are TGTGCCAGCAGTTTTAGGGGAGGTCCAAATGAGCAGTTCTTC. It is translated as CASSFRGGPNEQFF.

V usage is TRBV19 and J usage is TRBJ2-5; D gene ambiguous. Germline CDR1 LNHDA, CDR2 SQIVND (reference sequence). The ends were cut back, 5 bases at V and 3 bases at J, with 19 bases in the middle. The CDR3 extends over 16 amino acids. This chain's CDR3 is CASSRNRPGVEETQYF. The CDR3 DNA is TGTGCCAGTAGTCGGAATAGACCTGGGGTTGAAGAGACCCAGTACTTC. Full variable domain (outside the CDR3, taken from reference TRBV19 and TRBJ2-5): DGGITQSPKYLFRKEGQNVTLSCEQNLNHDAMYWYRQDPGQGLRLIYYSQIVNDFQKGDIAEGYSVSREKKESFPLTVTSAQKNPTAFYLCASSRNRPGVEETQYFGPGTRLLVL.

J is TRBJ2-5 and V is TRBV5-1; 7 nucleotides agree with TRBD1. J was trimmed by 1 base and V by 2 bases; bases with no gene match: 2. Germline CDR1 and CDR2: SGHRS and YFSETQ. This CDR3 has 14 amino acids. CDR3 DNA sequence: TGCGCCAGCAGCTTCTACAGGGGCCAAGAGACCCAGTACTTC. It translates to CASSFYRGQETQYF. Based on the CDR3 plus reference TRBV5-1 and TRBJ2-5, the full variable domain is KAGVTQTPRYLIKTRGQQVTLSCSPISGHRSVSWYQQTPGQGLQFLFEYFSETQRNKGNFPGRFSGRQFSNSRSEMNVSTLELGDSALYLCASSFYRGQETQYFGPGTRLLVL.

J is TRBJ2-2 and V is TRBV6-5; D ambiguous. The length of the CDR3 is 14 residues. V was pared by 8 bases and J by 4 bases, with 14 bases between. Germline assignment: CDR1 MNHEY and CDR2 SVGAGI. The CDR3 coding sequence is TGTGCCAGCTCTACGCAAGCAGGCACCGGGGAGCTGTTTTTT. Protein product: CASSTQAGTGELFF.

The chain has TRBV6-6 and TRBJ2-1, with D tentatively TRBD2 (6 bases). V lost 5 bases, J lost 8 bases, and 22 bases lay in between. The CDR3 is made up of 16 amino acids. CDR1 is MNHNY and CDR2 is SVGAGI in the germline V gene (reference sequence). CDR3 amino acids: CASSKGRTPPVDEQFF. CDR3 nucleotide sequence: TGTGCCAGCAGTAAAGGGAGGACCCCTCCAGTGGATGAGCAGTTCTTC.